The rows below give T cell receptor beta chains drawn from one sample of a study of response to subunit inactivated influenza vaccine. Using its own MiXCR run on the RT-PCR reads, TCRdb lists one record per CDR3 protein. The sample lists around 600,000 distinct CDR3 sequences; 11% were seen once. Separately, the same data were catalogued under a study of T cells expressing NK-cell markers.

The sequences come from PBMCs from blood, collected on the day of vaccination. The receptors shown here come from a man between 45 and 60 years old who received an inactivated influenza vaccine. The CDR3 runs from the conserved cysteine through the conserved F or W. Fields, in order: J gene, clone size, V gene, D gene, CDR3 DNA, CDR3 protein. The D gene is left open where the match is weak. Rows give clone size only sometimes, using once, few, many, or a class for an expanded clone.

TRBJ2-5	few	TRBV20-1	-	TGCAGTGCCCACAAGGGGGGAGGGCCAGAGACCCAGTACTTC	CSAHKGGGPETQYF
TRBJ1-5	-	TRBV20-1	-	TGCAGTGCTAGAGAGAAGGGTCCCATTAATCAGCCCCAGCATTTT	CSAREKGPINQPQHF
TRBJ1-2	many	TRBV6-2/TRBV6-3	TRBD1	TGTGCCAGCAGTTATCTCTCCCGGGACAGGCAATATGGCTACACCTTC	CASSYLSRDRQYGYTF
TRBJ2-5	-	TRBV20-1	TRBD1	TGCAGTGCTAGGCCGGGACAGATGATGGGGACCCAGTACTTC	CSARPGQMMGTQYF
TRBJ1-1	many	TRBV5-1	TRBD1	TGCGCCAGCAGCTCAGGACAGGGGAGCACTGAAGCTTTCTTT	CASSSGQGSTEAFF
TRBJ2-7	many	TRBV5-1	-	TGCGCCAGCAGCCAGGACAGCTACGAGCAGTACTTC	CASSQDSYEQYF
TRBJ2-1	many	TRBV6-1	TRBD1	TGTGCCAGCAGTCGCAAAGGACAGGGGGCGGTTAATGAGCAGTTCTTC	CASSRKGQGAVNEQFF
TRBJ1-4	few	TRBV7-2	TRBD1	TGTGCCAGCAGCGCACAGGGGTATGAAAAACTGTTTTTT	CASSAQGYEKLFF
TRBJ2-1	-	TRBV14	-	TGTGCCAGCAGCCAAGGGAGAGGCGAGCAGTTCTTC	CASSQGRGEQFF
TRBJ2-5	once	TRBV7-9	TRBD1	TGTGCCAGCAGCTTAGGGACAGGGTTCCGTGAGACCCAGTACTTC	CASSLGTGFRETQYF
TRBJ1-2	few	TRBV6-5	-	TGTGCCAGCAGTTACTGGGGTGGCTACACCTTC	CASSYWGGYTF
TRBJ2-3	-	TRBV5-1	-	TGCGCCAGCAGCCGCCACCAGGGACGGGGAGATACGCAGTATTTT	CASSRHQGRGDTQYF
TRBJ2-1	-	TRBV15	TRBD2	TGTGCCACCAGCATAGGACTAGCGGATTACAATGAGCAGTTCTTC	CATSIGLADYNEQFF
TRBJ2-2	once	TRBV4-2	TRBD2	TGTGCCAGCAGCCGCGGGGGGCCCAACACCGGGGAGCTGTTTTTT	CASSRGGPNTGELFF
TRBJ2-3	-	TRBV20-1	TRBD2	TGCAGTGCCCGGCAGGCTAGCGGGCCTCTGGGGGGAGATACGCAGTATTTT	CSARQASGPLGGDTQYF
TRBJ2-7	few	TRBV7-2	-	TGTGCCAGCAGCTCCTTTAGGACCTACGAGCAGTACTTC	CASSSFRTYEQYF
TRBJ2-3	few	TRBV6-2/TRBV6-3	TRBD2	TGTGCCAGCAGTTACCGGGGGGGCCGGGCAGATACGCAGTATTTT	CASSYRGGRADTQYF